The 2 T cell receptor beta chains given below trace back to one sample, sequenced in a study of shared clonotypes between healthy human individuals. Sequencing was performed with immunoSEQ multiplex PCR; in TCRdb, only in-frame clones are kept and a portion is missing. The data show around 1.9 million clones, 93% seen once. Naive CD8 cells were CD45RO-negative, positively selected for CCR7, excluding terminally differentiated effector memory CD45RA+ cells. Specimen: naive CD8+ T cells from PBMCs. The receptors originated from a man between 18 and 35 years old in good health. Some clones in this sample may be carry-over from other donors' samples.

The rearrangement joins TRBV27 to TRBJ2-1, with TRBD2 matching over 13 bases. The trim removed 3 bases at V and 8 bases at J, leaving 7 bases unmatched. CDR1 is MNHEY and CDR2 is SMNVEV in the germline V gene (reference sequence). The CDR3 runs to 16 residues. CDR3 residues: CASSFRTSGSGDEQFF. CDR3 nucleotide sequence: TGTGCCAGCAGTTTCAGGACTAGCGGGAGCGGGGATGAGCAGTTCTTC.

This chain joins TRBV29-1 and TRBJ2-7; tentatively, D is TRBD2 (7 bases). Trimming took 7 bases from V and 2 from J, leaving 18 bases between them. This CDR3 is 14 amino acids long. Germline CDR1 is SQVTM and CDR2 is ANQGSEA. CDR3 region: CSAAGASGAYEQYF. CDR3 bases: TGCAGCGCGGCGGGGGCTAGCGGTGCCTACGAGCAGTACTTC.